The 18 T cell receptor beta chains below come from one sample, sequenced in a study of blood T cell repertoires in COVID-19. The table came from immunoSEQ multiplex PCR; TCRdb's copy has only in-frame clones and leaves some out. Among more than 85,000 clones listed, roughly nine tenths were seen once. The sequencing input was peripheral blood. The receptors were sampled from a man aged 55 to 70 with acute or convalescent COVID-19.

The V call is TRBV19, the J call TRBJ2-5, with D possibly being TRBD2 (6 bases). Germline lookup yields CDR1 LNHDA and CDR2 SQIVND (reference sequence). Trimming stripped 4 bases from V and 3 bases from J, with 18 bases between. CDR3 length equals 16 residues. CDR3 sequence: CASSTPTRGGEETQYF. Here the CDR3 DNA reads TGTGCCAGTAGTACCCCCACTAGGGGAGGAGAAGAGACCCAGTACTTC. Based on the CDR3 plus reference TRBV19 and TRBJ2-5, the full variable domain is DGGITQSPKYLFRKEGQNVTLSCEQNLNHDAMYWYRQDPGQGLRLIYYSQIVNDFQKGDIAEGYSVSREKKESFPLTVTSAQKNPTAFYLCASSTPTRGGEETQYFGPGTRLLVL.

The chain couples TRBV5-4 to TRBJ2-3; no firm D call. Germline CDR1 is SGHNT and CDR2 is YYREEE (reference sequence). Trimming stripped 0 bases from V and 0 bases from J, with 8 bases between. The CDR3 totals 15 residues. The CDR3 sequence is CASSLGRPSTDTQYF. For the CDR3, the DNA is TGTGCCAGCAGCTTGGGGAGACCTAGCACAGATACGCAGTATTTT.

Only a few counts were recorded for this clone. This CDR3 is CASSLVYTHGYTF. CDR3 DNA sequence: TGTGCCAGCAGCTTAGTGTATACACATGGCTACACCTTC. J is TRBJ1-2 and V is TRBV7-9; no clear D gene. Trimming stripped 1 base from V and 6 bases from J, with 9 bases between. The CDR3 is made up of 13 amino acids. CDR1 is SEHNR, CDR2 FQNEAQ, per germline (reference sequence).

The chain uses TRBV14 and TRBJ2-1; D gene ambiguous. Germline CDR1 is SGHDN and CDR2 is FVKESK. The V end lost 6 bases, the J end lost 5 bases, and 11 bases lay between the germline ends. CDR3 length: 13 amino acids. This CDR3 is CASSPQINNEQFF. In DNA, the CDR3 is TGTGCCAGCAGTCCTCAGATCAACAATGAGCAGTTCTTC. The full variable domain, in which reference TRBV14 and TRBJ2-1 provide the parts outside the CDR3, is EAGVTQFPSHSVIEKGQTVTLRCDPISGHDNLYWYRRVMGKEIKFLLHFVKESKQDESGMPNNRFLAERTGGTYSTLKVQPAELEDSGVYFCASSPQINNEQFFGPGTRLTVL.

The chain links TRBV2 to TRBJ2-4, with 9 bases identical to TRBD2. The length of the CDR3 is 15 residues. V lost 4 bases and J lost 9; bases outside the gene matches: 10. The germline V gene encodes CDR1 SNHLY and CDR2 FYNNEI. The CDR3 is CASSGGSGRGGIQYF. The CDR3 DNA reads as TGTGCCAGCAGTGGCGGTAGCGGGAGAGGAGGCATTCAGTACTTC. Based on the CDR3 plus reference TRBV2 and TRBJ2-4, the full variable domain is EPEVTQTPSHQVTQMGQEVILRCVPISNHLYFYWYRQILGQKVEFLVSFYNNEISEKSEIFDDQFSVERPDGSNFTLKIRSTKLEDSAMYFCASSGGSGRGGIQYFGAGTRLSVL.

V and J are TRBV7-2 and TRBJ1-5, with D possibly being TRBD1 (5 bases). Trimming pared 1 base from V and 3 bases from J, leaving 10 bases between. CDR1 is SGHTA and CDR2 is FQGNSA in the germline V gene. CDR3 length: 15 residues. The CDR3 protein is CASSLGRQPNQPQHF. The CDR3, as DNA: TGTGCCAGCAGCTTAGGGAGACAGCCCAATCAGCCCCAGCATTTT.

The chain carries TRBV15 and TRBJ1-5; D is unresolved. The CDR3 extends over 14 amino acids. Germline V lookup: CDR1 LNHNV, CDR2 YYDKDF (reference sequence). The ends were cut back, 0 bases at V and 8 bases at J, with 11 bases in the middle. CDR3 coding DNA: TGTGCCACCAGCAGAGATAAAGTACAAGAGCCCCAGCATTTT. Protein product: CATSRDKVQEPQHF.

The chain links TRBV28 to TRBJ1-5; 7 bases map to TRBD1. CDR1 is MDHEN, CDR2 SYDVKM, per germline. Trimming took 3 bases from V and 1 from J; bases not matched to a gene: 6. The CDR3 is 16 amino acids. CDR3 loop: CASSLFSGQSNQPQHF. CDR3 coding DNA: TGTGCCAGCAGTTTGTTTTCGGGACAGAGCAATCAGCCCCAGCATTTT.

This clone was counted once. V gene TRBV28 combines with J gene TRBJ2-7; 7 nucleotides match TRBD2. The CDR3 runs 15 residues. J lost 2 bases, V lost 6 bases, and 10 bases had no gene match. Per germline, CDR1 MDHEN and CDR2 SYDVKM. CDR3 nucleotide sequence: TGTGCCAGCAGGTTCCGGGACTACCGAACCTACGAGCAGTACTTC. This encodes CASRFRDYRTYEQYF. Full variable domain (outside the CDR3, taken from reference TRBV28 and TRBJ2-7): DVKVTQSSRYLVKRTGEKVFLECVQDMDHENMFWYRQDPGLGLRLIYFSYDVKMKEKGDIPEGYSVSREKKERFSLILESASTNQTSMYLCASRFRDYRTYEQYFGPGTRLTVT.

The sample holds one count of this clone. The chain carries TRBV7-2 and TRBJ1-1; 8 bases align to TRBD1. The trim removed 2 bases at V and 6 bases at J, leaving 2 bases unmatched. The CDR3 spans 13 residues. The germline CDR1 and CDR2 sequences are SGHTA and FQGNSA. CDR3 nucleotide sequence: TGTGCCAGCAGCTTACAGGGGGCGGCTGAAGCTTTCTTT. Amino acids: CASSLQGAAEAFF.

CDR3 DNA: TGCAGCGTCGGGACAGGGTTTTCCGGGGAGCTGTTTTTT. Its translation is CSVGTGFSGELFF. This chain connects TRBV29-1 to TRBJ2-2, with 9 bases that match TRBD1. In germline, CDR1 is SQVTM, CDR2 ANQGSEA. CDR3 length: 13 amino acids. V lost 6 bases and J lost 6; bases outside the gene matches: 5.

V and J are TRBV6-5 and TRBJ2-1, with D possibly TRBD2 on 8 matching bases. Germline V gives CDR1 MNHEY, CDR2 SVGAGI. CDR3 size: 12 residues. Trimming left V 7 bases short and J 14 bases short, with 18 bases between. The CDR3 region has the DNA TGTGCCAGCAAGGGGGCGGGAGGTCCCGAGTTCTTC. Translation: CASKGAGGPEFF.

This clone has just one count. V is TRBV11-2 and J is TRBJ2-3; no clear D gene. Trimming cost V 0 bases and J 0 bases, with 10 bases left between them. CDR3 length equals 16 residues. Germline assignment: CDR1 SGHAT and CDR2 FQNNGV. The CDR3 nucleotides read TGTGCCAGCAGCTTAGAGGGCTTACCTAGCACAGATACGCAGTATTTT. It translates to CASSLEGLPSTDTQYF.

The V and J genes are TRBV10-3 and TRBJ2-7; D is perhaps TRBD2 (6 bases). Trimming stripped 0 bases from V and 0 bases from J, with 12 bases between. CDR1 is ENHRY and CDR2 is SYGVKD in the germline V gene. The CDR3 loop spans 16 amino acids. The CDR3 sequence: CAISESSGLSSYEQYF. The DNA for the CDR3 is TGTGCCATCAGTGAGTCTTCGGGACTCAGCTCCTACGAGCAGTACTTC.

The J gene is TRBJ1-2, the V gene TRBV6-5; 8 nucleotides align to TRBD1. Per the germline V gene, CDR1 is MNHEY and CDR2 is SVGAGI. Trimming at V came to 4 bases and at J to 0 bases, leaving 4 bases not matched to a gene. The CDR3 is made up of 15 amino acids. The CDR3 spells CASSFWTGSNYGYTF. The CDR3 coding sequence is TGTGCCAGCAGTTTCTGGACAGGGTCTAACTATGGCTACACCTTC.

V is TRBV7-3 and J is TRBJ2-3; 9 nucleotides match TRBD2. Trimming at V came to 5 bases and at J to 0 bases, leaving 3 bases not matched to a gene. Germline V lookup: CDR1 SGHTA, CDR2 FQGTGA. The CDR3 is 15 amino acids. This CDR3 is CASSRSGGSTDTQYF. The DNA for the CDR3 is TGTGCCAGCAGCCGTAGCGGGGGTAGCACAGATACGCAGTATTTT.

The rearrangement links TRBV6-6 to TRBJ1-1, with D perhaps matching TRBD1 (5 bases). Trimming took 7 bases from V and 4 from J, leaving 10 bases between them. This CDR3 has 12 amino acids. The germline V gene has CDR1 MNHNY and CDR2 SVGAGI (reference sequence). CDR3 bases: TGTGCCAGCACCGCAGGGTTCACTGAAGCTTTCTTT. Protein product: CASTAGFTEAFF.

The chain recombines TRBV19 with TRBJ2-3; TRBD2 matches at 9 bases. The CDR3 is 15 residues long. V lost 5 bases to trimming and J lost 5 bases; unmatched junction nucleotides: 8. CDR1 is LNHDA, CDR2 SQIVND, per germline (reference sequence). CDR3 DNA: TGTGCCAGTAGTCCCGGCGGGAGGGCAGGAGATACGCAGTATTTT. Residues: CASSPGGRAGDTQYF.